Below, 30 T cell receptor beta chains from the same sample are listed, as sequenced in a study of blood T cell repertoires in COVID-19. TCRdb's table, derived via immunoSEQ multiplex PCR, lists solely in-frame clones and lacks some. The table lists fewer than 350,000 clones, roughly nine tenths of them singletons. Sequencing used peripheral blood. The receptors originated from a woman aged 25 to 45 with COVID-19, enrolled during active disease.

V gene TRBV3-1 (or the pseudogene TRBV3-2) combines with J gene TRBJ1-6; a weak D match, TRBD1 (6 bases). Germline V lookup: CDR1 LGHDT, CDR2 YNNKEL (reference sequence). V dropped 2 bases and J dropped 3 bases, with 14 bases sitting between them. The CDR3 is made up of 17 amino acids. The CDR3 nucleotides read TGTGCCAGCAGCCAATCTCGGCAGGGGTTCTATAATTCACCCCTCCACTTT. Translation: CASSQSRQGFYNSPLHF.

The CDR3 DNA sequence: TGCGCCAGCAGCTTGGTTGTTGCAGGGGAAGGGCCGGGGCTCTCACCCCTCCACTTT. Protein product: CASSLVVAGEGPGLSPLHF. The J gene is TRBJ1-6, the V gene TRBV5-1; tentative D call: TRBD1 (6 bases). This CDR3 comprises 19 residues. V was trimmed by 0 bases and J by 10 bases, leaving 26 bases between them. Looked up from germline, CDR1 is SGHRS and CDR2 is YFSETQ.

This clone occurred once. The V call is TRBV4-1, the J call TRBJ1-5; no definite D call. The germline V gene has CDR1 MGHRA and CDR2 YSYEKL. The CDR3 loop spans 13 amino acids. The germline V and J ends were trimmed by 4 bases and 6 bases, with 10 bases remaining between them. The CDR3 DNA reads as TGCGCCAGCAGCCGCGGTTTCGGTCAGCCCCAGCATTTT. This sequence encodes CASSRGFGQPQHF.

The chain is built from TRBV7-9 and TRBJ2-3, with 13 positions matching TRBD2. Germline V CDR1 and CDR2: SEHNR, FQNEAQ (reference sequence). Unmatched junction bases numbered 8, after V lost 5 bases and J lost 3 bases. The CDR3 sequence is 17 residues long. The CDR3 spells CASSDTSGGAFTDTQYF. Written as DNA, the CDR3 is TGTGCCAGCAGCGATACTAGCGGGGGGGCCTTTACAGATACGCAGTATTTT.

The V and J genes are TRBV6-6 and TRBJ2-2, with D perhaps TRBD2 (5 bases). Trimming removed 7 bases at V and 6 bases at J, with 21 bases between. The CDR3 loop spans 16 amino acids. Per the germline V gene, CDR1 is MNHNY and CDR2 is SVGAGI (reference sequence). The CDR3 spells CASILDWSSLPGELFF. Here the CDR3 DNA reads TGTGCCAGCATCCTGGACTGGTCGTCGCTACCCGGGGAGCTGTTTTTT.

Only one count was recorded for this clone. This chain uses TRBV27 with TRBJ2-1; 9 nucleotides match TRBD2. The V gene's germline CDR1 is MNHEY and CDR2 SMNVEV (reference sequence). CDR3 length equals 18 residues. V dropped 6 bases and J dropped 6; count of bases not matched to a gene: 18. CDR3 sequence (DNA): TGTGCCAGCAGCTTTCCGGGGGATGCGGGGGGGCTGGGCAATGAGCAGTTCTTC. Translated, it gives CASSFPGDAGGLGNEQFF.

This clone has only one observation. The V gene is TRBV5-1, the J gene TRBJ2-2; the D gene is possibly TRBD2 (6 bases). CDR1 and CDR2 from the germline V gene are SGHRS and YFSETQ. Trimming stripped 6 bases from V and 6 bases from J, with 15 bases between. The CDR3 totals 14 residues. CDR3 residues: CASNRDGGSGELFF. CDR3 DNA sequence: TGCGCCAGCAACCGGGACGGGGGATCCGGGGAGCTGTTTTTT. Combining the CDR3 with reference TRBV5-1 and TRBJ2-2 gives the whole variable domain KAGVTQTPRYLIKTRGQQVTLSCSPISGHRSVSWYQQTPGQGLQFLFEYFSETQRNKGNFPGRFSGRQFSNSRSEMNVSTLELGDSALYLCASNRDGGSGELFFGEGSRLTVL.

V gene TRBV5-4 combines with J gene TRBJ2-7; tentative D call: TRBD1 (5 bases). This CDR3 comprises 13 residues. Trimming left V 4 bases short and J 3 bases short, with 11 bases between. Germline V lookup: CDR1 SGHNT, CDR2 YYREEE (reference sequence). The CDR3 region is CASSTRQNYEQYF. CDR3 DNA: TGTGCCAGCAGCACCCGACAGAACTACGAGCAGTACTTC.

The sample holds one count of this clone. The CDR3 DNA follows: TGTGCCAGTAGTATGGGGCTCTCTGAGCAGTACTTC. This gives the protein CASSMGLSEQYF. The V call is TRBV19, the J call TRBJ2-7, with a possible D match to TRBD1 (5 bases). CDR1 LNHDA and CDR2 SQIVND come from the germline V gene (reference sequence). CDR3 length equals 12 residues. With 3 bases removed from V and 7 bases from J, the gap between germline ends came to 10 bases.

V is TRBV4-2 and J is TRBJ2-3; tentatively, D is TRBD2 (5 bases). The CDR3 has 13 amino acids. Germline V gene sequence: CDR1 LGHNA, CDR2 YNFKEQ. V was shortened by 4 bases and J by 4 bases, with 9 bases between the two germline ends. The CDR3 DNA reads TGTGCCAGCAGCCCAACTAGTCCAGATACGCAGTATTTT. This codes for CASSPTSPDTQYF.

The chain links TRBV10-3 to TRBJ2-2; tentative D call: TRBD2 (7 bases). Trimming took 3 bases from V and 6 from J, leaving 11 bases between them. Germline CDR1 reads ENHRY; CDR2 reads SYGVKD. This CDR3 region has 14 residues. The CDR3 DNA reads TGTGCCATCAGTGAAAGGGGGGGGCCCGGGGAGCTGTTTTTT. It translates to CAISERGGPGELFF.

In nucleotides, the CDR3 is TGTGCCAGCAGCTTAGGCGCCTATGAGCAGTTCTTC. As protein: CASSLGAYEQFF. The chain is built from TRBV11-3 and TRBJ2-1; no reliable D call. The CDR3 spans 12 residues. CDR1 SGHNT and CDR2 YENEEA come from the germline V gene. V was clipped by 1 base and J by 8 bases, with 6 bases between them.

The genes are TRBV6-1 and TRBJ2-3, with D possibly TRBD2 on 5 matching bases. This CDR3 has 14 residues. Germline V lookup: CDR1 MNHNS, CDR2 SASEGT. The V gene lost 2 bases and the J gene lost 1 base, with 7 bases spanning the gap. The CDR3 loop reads CASSEQAGTDTQYF. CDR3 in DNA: TGTGCCAGCAGTGAACAAGCGGGCACAGATACGCAGTATTTT.

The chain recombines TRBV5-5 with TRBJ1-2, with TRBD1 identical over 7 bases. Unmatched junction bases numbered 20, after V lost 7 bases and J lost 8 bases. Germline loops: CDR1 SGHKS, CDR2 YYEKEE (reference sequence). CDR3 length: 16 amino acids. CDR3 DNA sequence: TGTGCCAGCGGAATACAGGGGTCCGCTCCCTATTCCGGCTACACCTTC. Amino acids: CASGIQGSAPYSGYTF.

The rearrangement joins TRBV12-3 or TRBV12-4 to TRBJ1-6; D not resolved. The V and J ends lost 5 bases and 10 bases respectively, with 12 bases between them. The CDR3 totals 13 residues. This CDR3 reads CASSISVRSPLHF. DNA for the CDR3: TGTGCCAGCAGTATCAGTGTGCGGTCACCCCTCCACTTT.

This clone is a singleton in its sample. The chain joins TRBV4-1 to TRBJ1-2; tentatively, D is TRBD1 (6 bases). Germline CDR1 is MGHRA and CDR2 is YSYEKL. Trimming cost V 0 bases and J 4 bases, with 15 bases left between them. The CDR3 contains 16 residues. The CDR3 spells CASSQERGAVFYGYTF. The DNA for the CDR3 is TGCGCCAGCAGCCAAGAGCGGGGGGCAGTTTTCTATGGCTACACCTTC.

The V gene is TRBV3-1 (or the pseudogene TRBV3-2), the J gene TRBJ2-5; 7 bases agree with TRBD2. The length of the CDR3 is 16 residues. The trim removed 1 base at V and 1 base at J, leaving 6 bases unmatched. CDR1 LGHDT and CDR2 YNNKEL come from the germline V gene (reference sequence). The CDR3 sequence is CASSQGGGGSQETQYF. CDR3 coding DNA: TGTGCCAGCAGCCAAGGTGGGGGGGGTTCCCAAGAGACCCAGTACTTC.

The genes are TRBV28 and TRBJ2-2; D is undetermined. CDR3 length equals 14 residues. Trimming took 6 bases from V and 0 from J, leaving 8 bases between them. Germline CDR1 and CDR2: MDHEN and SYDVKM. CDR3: CASRWATNTGELFF. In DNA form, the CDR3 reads TGTGCCAGCAGGTGGGCGACGAACACCGGGGAGCTGTTTTTT.

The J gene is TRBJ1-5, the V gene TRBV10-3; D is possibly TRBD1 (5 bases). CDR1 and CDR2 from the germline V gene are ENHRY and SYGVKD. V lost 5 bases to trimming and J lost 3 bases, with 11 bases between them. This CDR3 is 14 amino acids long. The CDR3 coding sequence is TGTGCCATCAGTAAAAAGGGGTCCAATCAGCCCCAGCATTTT. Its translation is CAISKKGSNQPQHF.

The CDR3 region has the DNA TGTGCCAGTAGTACCTTTAGCGGGTACCCTGAAGCTTTCTTT. It is translated as CASSTFSGYPEAFF. The V and J genes are TRBV19 and TRBJ1-1; D is unresolved. The V end was cut by 4 bases, the J end by 6 bases, with 15 bases between. The CDR3 has 14 amino acids. Germline CDR1 and CDR2: LNHDA and SQIVND (reference sequence).

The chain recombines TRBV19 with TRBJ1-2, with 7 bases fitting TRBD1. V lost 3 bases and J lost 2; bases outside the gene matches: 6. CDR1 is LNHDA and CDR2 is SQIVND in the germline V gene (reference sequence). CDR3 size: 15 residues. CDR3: CASSISAGGNYGYTF. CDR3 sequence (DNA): TGTGCCAGTAGTATTTCGGCAGGGGGAAACTATGGCTACACCTTC.

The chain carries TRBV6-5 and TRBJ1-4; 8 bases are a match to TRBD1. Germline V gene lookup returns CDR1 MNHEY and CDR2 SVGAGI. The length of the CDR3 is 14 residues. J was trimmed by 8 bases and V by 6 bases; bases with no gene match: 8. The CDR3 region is CASSPTGVAEKLFF. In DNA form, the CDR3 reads TGTGCCAGCAGCCCGACAGGGGTGGCAGAAAAACTGTTTTTT.

The DNA for the CDR3 is TGCGCCAGCAGCTTGGTGGGGACAGGGGGTGAGGATGGCTACACCTTC. Translation gives CASSLVGTGGEDGYTF. The chain joins TRBV5-1 to TRBJ1-2, with 11 nucleotides matching TRBD1. Germline CDR1 SGHRS, CDR2 YFSETQ. The trim removed 0 bases at V and 6 bases at J, leaving 7 bases unmatched. The CDR3 runs to 16 residues.

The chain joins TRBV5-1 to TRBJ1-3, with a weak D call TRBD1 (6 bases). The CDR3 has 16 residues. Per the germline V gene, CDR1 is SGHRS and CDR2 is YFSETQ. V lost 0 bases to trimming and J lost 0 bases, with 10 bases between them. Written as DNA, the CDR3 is TGCGCCAGCAGCTTGGACAGGGTTAGCTCTGGAAACACCATATATTTT. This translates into CASSLDRVSSGNTIYF.

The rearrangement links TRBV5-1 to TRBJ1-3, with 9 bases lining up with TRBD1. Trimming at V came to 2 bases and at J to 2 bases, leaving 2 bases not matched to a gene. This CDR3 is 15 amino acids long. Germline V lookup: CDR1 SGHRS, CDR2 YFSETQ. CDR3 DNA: TGCGCCAGCAGCTTTGGGGACAGGGCTGGAAACACCATATATTTT. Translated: CASSFGDRAGNTIYF.

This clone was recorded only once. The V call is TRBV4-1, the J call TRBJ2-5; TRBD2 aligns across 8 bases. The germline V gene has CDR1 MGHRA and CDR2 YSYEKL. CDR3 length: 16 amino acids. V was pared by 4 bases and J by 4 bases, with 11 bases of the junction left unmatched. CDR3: CASSPQFSGAPETQYF. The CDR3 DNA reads TGCGCCAGCAGCCCCCAGTTTAGCGGGGCGCCAGAGACCCAGTACTTC.

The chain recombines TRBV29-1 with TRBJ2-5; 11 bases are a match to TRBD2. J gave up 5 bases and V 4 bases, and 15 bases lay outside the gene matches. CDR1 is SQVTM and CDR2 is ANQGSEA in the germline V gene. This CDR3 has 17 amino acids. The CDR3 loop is CSVVGLAGGAPWETQYF. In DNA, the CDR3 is TGCAGCGTTGTAGGGCTAGCGGGGGGAGCTCCATGGGAGACCCAGTACTTC.

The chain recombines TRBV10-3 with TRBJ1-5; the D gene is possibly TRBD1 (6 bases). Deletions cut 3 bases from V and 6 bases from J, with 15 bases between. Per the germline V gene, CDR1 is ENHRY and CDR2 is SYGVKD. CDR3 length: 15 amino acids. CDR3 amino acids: CAISDQGLGVQPQHF. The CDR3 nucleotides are TGTGCCATCAGTGACCAGGGGCTCGGGGTTCAGCCCCAGCATTTT.

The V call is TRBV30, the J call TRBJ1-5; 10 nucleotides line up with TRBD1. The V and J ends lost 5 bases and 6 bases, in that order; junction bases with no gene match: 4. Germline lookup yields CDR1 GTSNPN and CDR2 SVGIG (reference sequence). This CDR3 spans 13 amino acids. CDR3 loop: CAWGDRGGQPQHF. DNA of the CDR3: TGTGCCTGGGGGGACAGGGGCGGTCAGCCCCAGCATTTT.

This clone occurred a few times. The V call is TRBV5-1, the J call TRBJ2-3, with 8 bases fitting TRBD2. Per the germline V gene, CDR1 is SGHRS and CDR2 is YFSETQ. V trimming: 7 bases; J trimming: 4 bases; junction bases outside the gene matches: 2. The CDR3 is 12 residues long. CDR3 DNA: TGCGCCAGCCGCGGGGGGCCAGATACGCAGTATTTT. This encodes CASRGGPDTQYF. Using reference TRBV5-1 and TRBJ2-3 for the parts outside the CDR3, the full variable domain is KAGVTQTPRYLIKTRGQQVTLSCSPISGHRSVSWYQQTPGQGLQFLFEYFSETQRNKGNFPGRFSGRQFSNSRSEMNVSTLELGDSALYLCASRGGPDTQYFGPGTRLTVL.